This T cell receptor (beta chain) was observed in a study of T-cell memory formation after mild COVID-19. TCRdb recomputed calls from the 5' RACE reads with MiXCR, one row per CDR3 protein. This repertoire shows 200,000 to 250,000 distinct CDR3 sequences, around 9.1% found once; its top ten account for roughly 3.5%. Remarks on this clonotype: The antigen is unknown.

Study findings and constraints: Memory cells collected pre-infection included some clones that later responded, suggesting cross-reactive memory joined.

Germline loops: CDR1 SGHTA, CDR2 FQGNSA. Trimming removed 1 base at V and 4 bases at J, with 16 bases between. The CDR3 is 16 residues long. Sample: PBMCs or a T cell subset sorted from them (not recorded which). The receptor's source is a man between 18 and 29 years old who had mild COVID-19 (a few samples of this study predate the infection). Cell type and time point are not known. This chain joins TRBV7-2 and TRBJ1-2; maybe TRBD1 (6 bases). CDR3 region: CASSLGRTEGLYGYTF. CDR3 nucleotide sequence: TGTGCCAGCAGCTTAGGTCGGACAGAGGGCCTCTATGGCTACACCTTC. Full variable domain (remainder filled in from reference TRBV7-2 and TRBJ1-2): GAGVSQSPSNKVTEKGKDVELRCDPISGHTALYWYRQSLGQGLEFLIYFQGNSAPDKSGLPSDRFSAERTGGSVSTLTIQRTQQEDSAVYLCASSLGRTEGLYGYTFGSGTRLTVV.